Listed here are 19 T cell receptor beta chains from one sample, sequenced in a study of blood T cell repertoires in COVID-19. Produced via immunoSEQ multiplex PCR; TCRdb's table is partial and in-frame only. The sample includes 90,000 to 120,000 clones, over 80% seen only once; the top ten take roughly 15%. The sample consisted of peripheral blood. These receptors came from a man aged 45-60 years with acute or convalescent COVID-19.

This chain links TRBV14 with TRBJ1-2; the D is unclear. The CDR3 loop spans 13 amino acids. V lost 8 bases and J lost 0, with 10 bases in between. Germline CDR1 reads SGHDN; CDR2 reads FVKESK. Written as DNA, the CDR3 is TGTGCCAGCGCCCAACAAGCTAACTATGGCTACACCTTC. It translates to CASAQQANYGYTF.

Remarks on this clone: Mismatch with germline at one junction end may stem from a read error. V and J are TRBV5-5 and TRBJ1-2, with a tentative D call TRBD1 (5 bases). This CDR3 region has 13 residues. Looked up from germline, CDR1 is SGHKS and CDR2 is YYEKEE (reference sequence). Here the CDR3 reads CASSLEEGRGIPF. Here the CDR3 DNA reads TGTGCCAGCAGCTTGGAGGAGGGACGAGGAATCCCCTTC.

The J gene is TRBJ1-5, the V gene TRBV2; the D gene is possibly TRBD1 (5 bases). The CDR3 is 13 residues long. V shed 5 bases and J shed 3 bases, with 8 bases lying between them. The germline gives CDR1 SNHLY, CDR2 FYNNEI. CDR3 in DNA: TGTGCCAGCAGTAGACAGCCCAATCAGCCCCAGCATTTT. This gives the protein CASSRQPNQPQHF.

The chain recombines TRBV4-1 with TRBJ2-7; no firm D call. Germline loops: CDR1 MGHRA, CDR2 YSYEKL. V lost 0 bases, J lost 3 bases, and 12 bases lay in between. The CDR3 is made up of 15 amino acids. The CDR3 protein is CASSQDHGIGYEQYF. The DNA for the CDR3 is TGCGCCAGCAGCCAAGATCACGGTATTGGCTACGAGCAGTACTTC.

This chain joins TRBV5-1 and TRBJ2-7, with 7 bases fitting TRBD1. V lost 4 bases, J lost 2 bases, and 6 bases stayed unmatched. Germline values: CDR1 SGHRS, CDR2 YFSETQ. This CDR3 spans 14 amino acids. The CDR3 region has the DNA TGCGCCAGCAGCCCCACAGGGGCCCCCTACGAGCAGTACTTC. Translating it yields CASSPTGAPYEQYF.

V usage is TRBV5-4 and J usage is TRBJ2-7; 10 positions agree with TRBD2. Germline V gives CDR1 SGHNT, CDR2 YYREEE (reference sequence). The CDR3 covers 19 residues. With V trimmed by 0 bases and J by 2 bases, 14 bases remained unmatched. The CDR3: CASSLGWGTSATKPYEQYF. The CDR3 region has the DNA TGTGCCAGCAGCTTGGGGTGGGGGACTAGCGCCACCAAACCCTACGAGCAGTACTTC.

The gene calls are TRBV3-1 (or the pseudogene TRBV3-2) and TRBJ1-1; unclear D gene. This CDR3 spans 13 amino acids. Germline V gene data show CDR1 as LGHDT and CDR2 as YNNKEL (reference sequence). The germline V and J ends were trimmed by 5 bases and 4 bases, with 11 bases remaining between them. The CDR3 region has the DNA TGTGCCAGCAGCGGGCTCTCCGGCACTGAAGCTTTCTTT. It codes for CASSGLSGTEAFF.

This sequence joins TRBV23-1 and TRBJ1-1; D is unresolved. TRBV23-1 is filed as an ORF, its function uncertain. The CDR3 runs 14 residues. With 5 bases removed from V and 1 base from J, the gap between germline ends came to 11 bases. CDR3 sequence (DNA): TGCGCCAGCAGTTCCTTGCGTCCGAACACTGAAGCTTTCTTT. Its protein product is CASSSLRPNTEAFF.

The genes are TRBV5-4 and TRBJ2-7; 9 bases align to TRBD1. V lost 6 bases and J lost 6; bases outside the gene matches: 13. CDR3 size: 15 residues. Germline V gene data show CDR1 as SGHNT and CDR2 as YYREEE (reference sequence). DNA of the CDR3: TGTGCCAGCAATTTTGCGGGACAGGGAGAATTCGAGCAGTACTTC. Translation: CASNFAGQGEFEQYF.

The chain uses TRBV28 and TRBJ2-7, with 11 bases fitting TRBD2. Per germline, CDR1 MDHEN and CDR2 SYDVKM. The CDR3 contains 16 residues. V lost 5 bases to trimming and J lost 7 bases; unmatched junction nucleotides: 13. The CDR3 sequence: CASSPLAGGQSWEQYF. DNA for the CDR3: TGTGCCAGCAGTCCTCTAGCGGGGGGACAATCGTGGGAGCAGTACTTC. Based on the CDR3 plus reference TRBV28 and TRBJ2-7, the full variable domain is DVKVTQSSRYLVKRTGEKVFLECVQDMDHENMFWYRQDPGLGLRLIYFSYDVKMKEKGDIPEGYSVSREKKERFSLILESASTNQTSMYLCASSPLAGGQSWEQYFGPGTRLTVT.

This chain joins TRBV12-3 or TRBV12-4 and TRBJ1-1, with D uncertain. The V end was cut by 6 bases, the J end by 0 bases, with 8 bases between. The CDR3 length is 13 residues. As DNA, the CDR3 is TGTGCCAGCAGCCTAGGAGTGAACACTGAAGCTTTCTTT. This gives the protein CASSLGVNTEAFF.

The rearrangement uses TRBV7-8 and TRBJ2-1, with D maybe TRBD1 (5 bases). Trimming took off 5 bases at V and 3 bases at J, with 14 bases between the two ends. The germline CDR1 and CDR2 sequences are SGHVS and FQNEAQ. There are 15 residues in the CDR3. CDR3 nucleotides: TGTGCCAGCAGCCAAGCCCTAGGGGTCTACAATGAGCAGTTCTTC. Protein sequence: CASSQALGVYNEQFF.

This rearrangement joins TRBV11-3 to TRBJ2-7; D is perhaps TRBD2 (6 bases). The CDR3 spans 13 residues. Germline CDR1 and CDR2: SGHNT and YENEEA. Trimming removed 5 bases from V and 4 bases from J, with 12 bases in between. CDR3: CASSRGTPYEQYF. The CDR3 DNA follows: TGTGCCAGCAGCCGTGGGACTCCTTACGAGCAGTACTTC.

This chain connects TRBV5-1 to TRBJ1-1, with 8 nucleotides matching TRBD1. Germline lookup yields CDR1 SGHRS and CDR2 YFSETQ. J lost 4 bases, V lost 3 bases, and 5 bases had no gene match. This CDR3 has 14 amino acids. The CDR3 region is CASSSGQGSTEAFF. CDR3 bases: TGCGCCAGCAGCTCCGGACAGGGTAGCACTGAAGCTTTCTTT.

V is TRBV5-1 and J is TRBJ2-6; D remains ambiguous. Germline-derived CDR1 and CDR2 are SGHRS and YFSETQ. V was clipped by 1 base and J by 0 bases, with 14 bases between them. The CDR3 loop spans 18 amino acids. As DNA, the CDR3 is TGCGCCAGCAGCTTGTCTTTTGGGCGTGGCTCTGGGGCCAACGTCCTGACTTTC. It specifies CASSLSFGRGSGANVLTF.

This clone was detected a few times. The V gene is TRBV5-4, the J gene TRBJ2-3; no definite D call. Germline V CDR1 and CDR2: SGHNT, YYREEE (reference sequence). This CDR3 is 13 amino acids long. With 4 bases removed from V and 4 bases from J, the gap between germline ends came to 10 bases. CDR3 coding DNA: TGTGCCAGCAGCCAAGACAATGCAGATACGCAGTATTTT. Translated, it gives CASSQDNADTQYF.

This clone appeared a single time. The chain links TRBV4-1 to TRBJ2-7; no firm D call. The length of the CDR3 is 13 residues. V lost 0 bases and J 3 bases, leaving 6 bases between the germline ends. CDR1 is MGHRA, CDR2 YSYEKL, per germline. The DNA of the CDR3 is TGCGCCAGCAGCCAAGATATAAACTACGAGCAGTACTTC. Its translation: CASSQDINYEQYF.

This chain links TRBV27 with TRBJ2-7; 8 bases are shared with TRBD1. Unmatched junction bases numbered 8, after V lost 5 bases and J lost 2 bases. The germline CDR1 and CDR2 sequences are MNHEY and SMNVEV (reference sequence). There are 15 residues in the CDR3. The CDR3 DNA reads as TGTGCCAGCAGTCTCCAGACAGGGGCAACCTACGAGCAGTACTTC. Translation gives CASSLQTGATYEQYF.

The rearrangement uses TRBV4-1 and TRBJ2-1; possible D gene TRBD2, 6 bases. Per the germline V gene, CDR1 is MGHRA and CDR2 is YSYEKL. V was pared by 2 bases and J by 10 bases, with 18 bases between. The CDR3 consists of 15 residues. The CDR3 is CASSQQGTQGGEQFF. As DNA, the CDR3 is TGCGCCAGCAGCCAACAGGGCACTCAGGGAGGCGAGCAGTTCTTC.